This TCR beta chain was documented in a study of vaccination and CD4 T cells after COVID-19. About this clonotype: Its antigen is still unknown.

Trimming stripped 8 bases from V and 6 bases from J, with 12 bases between. CDR1 is SGHTA, CDR2 FQGTGA, per germline. The CDR3 totals 12 residues. Study-wide results and limits: Convalescent patients had a median around 90% of post-vaccine SARS-CoV-2-reactive clones that were detected only after vaccination, not before it. Median counts of SARS-CoV-2-reactive clonotypes increased from roughly 21 to 40; this difference was not significant.

TCRdb redid the calling of the PCR reads with MiXCR, one entry per CDR3 protein. The table includes about 14,000 distinct CDR3 sequences, less than 70% detected once. This chain uses TRBV7-3 with TRBJ2-3; the D gene is possibly TRBD1 (6 bases). The input for sequencing was CD4+ T cells from blood, taken after SARS-CoV-2 vaccination. The TCR originated in a human donor who had recovered from COVID-19. For the CDR3, the DNA is TGTGCCAGCGGCCACCAGGGGGATACGCAGTATTTT. The encoded protein is CASGHQGDTQYF.